This entry describes one T cell receptor beta chain. Its antigen is still unknown. The data are from a study of T cell responses to AZD1222 COVID-19 vaccine. Trimming removed 5 bases from V and 7 bases from J, with 14 bases in between. Germline CDR1 SGHTA, CDR2 FQGNSA. The CDR3 sequence is 14 residues long. Study-wide points: Spike-specific TCR breadth and depth went up after people got two AZD1222 doses. As reported, nearly half of all spike-specific TCRs target variant regions that are unmutated. Donors, mostly white British, included more females; clonal diversity was possibly underestimated.

Clones were read by immunoSEQ multiplex PCR, and TCRdb kept only the in-frame ones, dropping some. The data contain roughly 160,000 clones, around nine tenths of them singletons. This material consisted of peripheral blood, taken 28 days after the second AZD1222 dose. This sequence was found in an adult who received the AZD1222 COVID-19 vaccine. The chain recombines TRBV7-2 with TRBJ1-4; D possibly corresponds to TRBD1 (5 bases). CDR3 sequence: CASSQGGGFEKLFF. The DNA of the CDR3 is TGTGCCAGCAGCCAGGGTGGGGGGTTTGAAAAACTGTTTTTT.